This T cell receptor (beta chain) is drawn from a study of post-analysis software for immune sequencing data. General study points: In patients, four to six TRBV segments were more frequent than in controls, with TRBV5-6, TRBV5-1 and TRBV20-1 among them.

Presence of unique molecular identifiers characterized the TCR beta cDNA libraries. One entry per CDR3 protein results from TCRdb running MiXCR on the PCR reads. The sample lists roughly 730,000 distinct CDR3 sequences; about 32% were seen once. The V end lost 5 bases, the J end lost 3 bases, and 16 bases lay between the germline ends. CDR1 SEHNR and CDR2 FQNEAQ come from the germline V gene (reference sequence). The CDR3 loop spans 15 amino acids. To note about this clonotype: No antigen is known for it.

This rearrangement joins TRBV7-9 to TRBJ1-2; possibly TRBD1 for D (5 bases). Source material: blood. The sequence derives from a girl between 5 and 17 years old with multiple sclerosis. The CDR3 nucleotides read TGTGCCAGCAGCGGTGGGGCAGGGATGGACTATGGCTACACCTTC. Protein sequence: CASSGGAGMDYGYTF.